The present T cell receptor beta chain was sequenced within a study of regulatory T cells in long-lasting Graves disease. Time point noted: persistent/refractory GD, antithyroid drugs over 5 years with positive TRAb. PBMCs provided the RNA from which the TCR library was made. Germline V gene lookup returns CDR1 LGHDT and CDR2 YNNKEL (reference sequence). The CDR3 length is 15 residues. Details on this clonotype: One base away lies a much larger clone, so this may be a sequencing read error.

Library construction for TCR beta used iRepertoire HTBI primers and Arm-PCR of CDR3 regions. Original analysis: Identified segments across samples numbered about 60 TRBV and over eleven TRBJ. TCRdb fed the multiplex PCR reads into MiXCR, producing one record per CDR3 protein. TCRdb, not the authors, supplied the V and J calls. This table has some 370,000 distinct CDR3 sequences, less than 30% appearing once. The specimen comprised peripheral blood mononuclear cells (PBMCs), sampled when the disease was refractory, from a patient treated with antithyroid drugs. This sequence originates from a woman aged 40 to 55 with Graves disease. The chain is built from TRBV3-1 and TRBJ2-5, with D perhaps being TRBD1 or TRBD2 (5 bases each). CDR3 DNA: TGTGCCAGCAGCCAAGTCACGGGACCGCAAGAGGCCCAGTACTTC. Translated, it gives CASSQVTGPQEAQYF.